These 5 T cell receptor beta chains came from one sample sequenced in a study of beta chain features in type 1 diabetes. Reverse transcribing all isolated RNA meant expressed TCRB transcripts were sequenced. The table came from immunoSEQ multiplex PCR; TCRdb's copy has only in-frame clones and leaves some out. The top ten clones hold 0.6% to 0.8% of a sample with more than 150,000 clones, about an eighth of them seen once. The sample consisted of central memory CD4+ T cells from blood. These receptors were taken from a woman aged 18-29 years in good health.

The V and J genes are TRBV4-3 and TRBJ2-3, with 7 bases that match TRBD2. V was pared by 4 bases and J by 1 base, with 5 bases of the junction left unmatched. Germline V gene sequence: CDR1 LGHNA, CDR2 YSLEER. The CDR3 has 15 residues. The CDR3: CASSLRTRGTDTQYF. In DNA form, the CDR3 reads TGCGCCAGCAGCCTCAGGACTAGGGGCACAGATACGCAGTATTTT.

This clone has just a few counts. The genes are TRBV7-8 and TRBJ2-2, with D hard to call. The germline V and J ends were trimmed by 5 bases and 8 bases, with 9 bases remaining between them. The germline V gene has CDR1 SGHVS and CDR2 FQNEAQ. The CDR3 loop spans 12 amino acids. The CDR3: CASSHPGGELFF. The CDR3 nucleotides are TGTGCCAGCAGCCACCCCGGGGGGGAGCTGTTTTTT.

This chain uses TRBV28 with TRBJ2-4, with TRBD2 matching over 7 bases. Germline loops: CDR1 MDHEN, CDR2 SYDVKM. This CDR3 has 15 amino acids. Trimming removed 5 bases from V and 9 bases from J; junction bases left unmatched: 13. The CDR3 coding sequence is TGTGCCAGCAGTAGGACCTCTAGGGAGGGAGGCATTCAGTACTTC. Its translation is CASSRTSREGGIQYF.

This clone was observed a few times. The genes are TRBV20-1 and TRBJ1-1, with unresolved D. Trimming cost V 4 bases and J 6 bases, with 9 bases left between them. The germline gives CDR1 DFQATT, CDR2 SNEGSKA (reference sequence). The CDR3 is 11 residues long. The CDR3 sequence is CSATWAPEAFF. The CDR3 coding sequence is TGCAGTGCTACGTGGGCCCCTGAAGCTTTCTTT.

The CDR3, as DNA: TGCGCCAGCAGCCAAGATCCCCCCGGGAATAGCGCAGATACGCAGTATTTT. Translated, it gives CASSQDPPGNSADTQYF. The rearrangement uses TRBV4-3 and TRBJ2-3; tentatively, D is TRBD2 (5 bases). The CDR3 consists of 17 residues. Germline CDR1 LGHNA, CDR2 YSLEER. V lost 0 bases to trimming and J lost 4 bases, with 17 bases between them.